This T cell receptor (beta chain) was sequenced in a study of shared clonotypes between healthy human individuals. The junction had 11 bases not matched to a gene; V was cut back by 5 bases and J by 1 base. This CDR3 is built from 17 residues. Per germline, CDR1 SEHNR and CDR2 FQNEAQ (reference sequence). Assay: immunoSEQ multiplex PCR; the TCRdb copy retains only in-frame clones and omits some. Here the sample spans around 300,000 clones, 80% to 90% being singletons. CD45RO+ cells plus CCR7-negative CD45RA+ TemRA cells formed CD8 memory. The source material was memory CD8+ T cells sorted from blood. Subset: CD45RO+ cells pooled with CCR7-negative TemRA cells. This clonotype originated in a man younger than 30 in good health. The chain uses TRBV7-9 and TRBJ2-3; 8 positions match TRBD2. CDR3 in amino acids: CASSPGGEGSGTDTQYF. The CDR3 bases are TGTGCCAGCAGCCCCGGGGGGGAGGGATCCGGCACAGATACGCAGTATTTT.